The next 4 T cell receptor beta chains were all read from a single sample in a study of vaccination and CD4 T cells after COVID-19. Regarding treatment: approximately nine-day PBMC culture with coronavirus spike peptide pools or control peptides (ViraFEST assay). For these TCRs, the target antigens are not known. The Oncomine TCR Beta short-read assay was applied to DNA of cultured CD4+ T cells. TCRdb passed the PCR reads through MiXCR, listing each CDR3 protein once. The profile covers 7,200 or so distinct CDR3 sequences, with 61% appearing a single time and less than 40% taken by the ten largest. Material for sequencing was CD4+ T cells from blood, cultured in vitro. All receptors derive from a human donor who had recovered from COVID-19.

This clonotype has just a few counts. The CDR3 here is CASSLRTSGGATKTQYF. Here the CDR3 DNA reads TGTGCCAGCAGCCTACGGACTAGCGGGGGGGCCACGAAGACCCAGTACTTC. This sequence joins TRBV7-2 and TRBJ2-5, with 15 bases that match TRBD2. Losses at the gene ends were 5 bases for V and 6 bases for J; bases not matched to a gene: 10. The germline V gene has CDR1 SGHTA and CDR2 FQGNSA. This CDR3 region has 17 residues.

The V and J genes are TRBV6-1 and TRBJ2-1; the match to TRBD2 covers 8 bases. The CDR3 is 15 amino acids. The germline CDR1 and CDR2 sequences are MNHNS and SASEGT. Unmatched junction bases numbered 2, after V lost 2 bases and J lost 2 bases. The CDR3: CASSEYSGTYNEQFF. The DNA for the CDR3 is TGTGCCAGCAGTGAATATAGCGGGACCTACAATGAGCAGTTCTTC.

V and J are TRBV2 and TRBJ2-7; no firm D call. Germline lookup yields CDR1 SNHLY and CDR2 FYNNEI. The germline V and J ends were trimmed by 7 bases and 4 bases, with 11 bases remaining between them. This CDR3 spans 12 amino acids. CDR3 loop: CASTGEPYEQYF. DNA for the CDR3: TGTGCCAGCACTGGAGAGCCGTACGAGCAGTACTTC.

The chain recombines TRBV6-2 or TRBV6-3 with TRBJ1-5, with 7 bases aligning to TRBD1. CDR1 and CDR2 (germline): MNHEY, SVGEGT. The ends lost 4 bases at V and 4 bases at J; junction bases unmatched: 1. The CDR3 has 13 residues. The CDR3 bases are TGTGCCAGCAGTTTCAGGGGGAATCAGCCCCAGCATTTT. This sequence encodes CASSFRGNQPQHF.